Listed here are 5 T cell receptor beta chains from one sample, sequenced in a study of cytomegalovirus exposure and HLA in healthy donors. It was with 60 Vbeta and 13 Jbeta primers that the PCR ran. Only in-frame clones appear in the TCRdb table, and some are missing; sequencing was by immunoSEQ multiplex PCR. In the table there are approximately 190,000 clones, 65% to 85% of which are singletons. The sample taken for sequencing was PBMCs. The receptors come from a man over 45 in good health and CMV-seronegative.

V is TRBV19 and J is TRBJ2-7; 7 bases agree with TRBD1. The V and J ends lost 7 bases and 6 bases, in that order; junction bases with no gene match: 9. Germline lookup yields CDR1 LNHDA and CDR2 SQIVND (reference sequence). The CDR3 has 13 amino acids. For the CDR3, the DNA is TGTGCCAGTACCTCCCGGGACAGCAGCGAGCAGTACTTC. Translated, it gives CASTSRDSSEQYF.

The CDR3 here is CATSITGGTVEQYF. The CDR3, as DNA: TGTGCCACCAGCATCACAGGGGGCACCGTGGAGCAGTACTTC. This chain connects TRBV15 to TRBJ2-7, with 9 bases that match TRBD1. Germline CDR1 LNHNV, CDR2 YYDKDF (reference sequence). With V trimmed by 4 bases and J by 7 bases, 8 bases remained unmatched. The length of the CDR3 is 14 residues.

This clone has a single count. The genes are TRBV12-5 and TRBJ2-3, with D unclear. Germline CDR1 is LGHNT and CDR2 is FRNRAP. The length of the CDR3 is 12 residues. Trimming took 6 bases from V and 5 from J, leaving 9 bases between them. In nucleotides, the CDR3 is TGTGCTAGTGGCCCAAGTAGAGATACGCAGTATTTT. This translates into CASGPSRDTQYF. Complete variable domain (other parts from reference TRBV12-5 and TRBJ2-3): DARVTQTPRHKVTEMGQEVTMRCQPILGHNTVFWYRQTMMQGLELLAYFRNRAPLDDSGMPKDRFSAEMPDATLATLKIQPSEPRDSAVYFCASGPSRDTQYFGPGTRLTVL.

V and J are TRBV5-1 and TRBJ2-5; 14 nucleotides line up with TRBD2. The germline CDR1 and CDR2 sequences are SGHRS and YFSETQ. The CDR3 totals 17 residues. Trimming cost V 0 bases and J 4 bases; bases outside gene matches: 5. CDR3 coding DNA: TGCGCCAGCAGCTTGGATGGACTAGCGGGGGGCCGAGAGACCCAGTACTTC. It codes for CASSLDGLAGGRETQYF.

This clone occurred a few times. J is TRBJ2-3 and V is TRBV10-3, with 8 bases identical to TRBD2. V lost 10 bases and J lost 7; bases outside the gene matches: 16. Per germline, CDR1 ENHRY and CDR2 SYGVKD. The CDR3 contains 15 residues. The CDR3, as DNA: TGTGCCACCAAACAAAGTCTAGCGGGCCCAAATACGCAGTATTTT. This gives the protein CATKQSLAGPNTQYF.